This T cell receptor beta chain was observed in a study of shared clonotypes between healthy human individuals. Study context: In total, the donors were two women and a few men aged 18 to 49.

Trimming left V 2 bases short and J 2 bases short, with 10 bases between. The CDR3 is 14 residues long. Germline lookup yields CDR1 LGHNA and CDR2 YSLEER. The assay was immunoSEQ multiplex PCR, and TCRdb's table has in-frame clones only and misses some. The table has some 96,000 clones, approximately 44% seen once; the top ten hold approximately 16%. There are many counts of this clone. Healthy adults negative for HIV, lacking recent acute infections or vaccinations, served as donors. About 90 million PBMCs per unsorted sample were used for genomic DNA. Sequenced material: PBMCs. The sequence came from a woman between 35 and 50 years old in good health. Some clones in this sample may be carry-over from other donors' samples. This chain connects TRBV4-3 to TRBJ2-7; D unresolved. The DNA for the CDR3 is TGCGCCAGCAGCCAACAACGAGGCCCCTACGAGCAGTACTTC. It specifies CASSQQRGPYEQYF.